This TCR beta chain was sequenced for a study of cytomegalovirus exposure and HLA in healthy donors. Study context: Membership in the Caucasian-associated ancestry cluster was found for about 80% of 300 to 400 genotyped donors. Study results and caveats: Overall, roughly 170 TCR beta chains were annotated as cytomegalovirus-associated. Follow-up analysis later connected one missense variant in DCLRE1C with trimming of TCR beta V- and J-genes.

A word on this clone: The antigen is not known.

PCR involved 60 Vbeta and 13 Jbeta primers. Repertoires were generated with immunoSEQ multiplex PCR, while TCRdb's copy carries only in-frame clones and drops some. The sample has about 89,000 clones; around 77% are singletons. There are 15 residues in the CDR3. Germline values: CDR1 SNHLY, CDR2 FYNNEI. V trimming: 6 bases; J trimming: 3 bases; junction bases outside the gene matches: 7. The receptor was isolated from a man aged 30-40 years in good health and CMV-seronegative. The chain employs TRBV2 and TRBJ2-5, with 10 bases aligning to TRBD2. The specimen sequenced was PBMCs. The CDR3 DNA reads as TGTGCCAGCAGAGCGGGGGGGCCGATTAAAGAGACCCAGTACTTC. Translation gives CASRAGGPIKETQYF.